The clone carrying this TCR beta chain has more than one count but fewer than ten. Its antigen is not known. CDR3 length equals 13 residues. Trimming stripped 4 bases from V and 4 bases from J, with 11 bases between. The V gene's germline CDR1 is MGHRA and CDR2 YSYEKL. This specimen belongs to a study of T-cell reconstitution after alpha-beta-depleted transplantation in children. A library of TCRbeta sequences, prepared with unique molecular identifiers, was generated. MiXCR, applied by TCRdb to the PCR reads, yields one record per CDR3 protein. The table lists roughly 310,000 distinct CDR3 sequences, more than 20% of them singletons. Findings and caveats of the study: Several hundred expanded graft clones reportedly were the source of alpha-beta T cells about two months after transplant. Hyperexpanded clones declined; after one year, newly produced T cells mostly supplied diversity. Several patients had high TCRbeta diversity at day 60; it came from surviving recipient T cells and thymic progenitors.

This sequence joins TRBV4-1 and TRBJ2-7; perhaps TRBD1 as D (6 bases). The input for sequencing was PBMCs, mostly from graft donor cells, taken 180 days after TCRalphabeta/CD19-depleted stem cell transplant. The sequence derives from a male patient aged 10-17 years who had a stem cell transplant for acute lymphoblastic leukemia, so the T cells may come from the graft donor. The CDR3 loop is CASSPLQGYEQYF. As DNA, the CDR3 is TGCGCCAGCAGCCCCTTACAGGGTTACGAGCAGTACTTC.